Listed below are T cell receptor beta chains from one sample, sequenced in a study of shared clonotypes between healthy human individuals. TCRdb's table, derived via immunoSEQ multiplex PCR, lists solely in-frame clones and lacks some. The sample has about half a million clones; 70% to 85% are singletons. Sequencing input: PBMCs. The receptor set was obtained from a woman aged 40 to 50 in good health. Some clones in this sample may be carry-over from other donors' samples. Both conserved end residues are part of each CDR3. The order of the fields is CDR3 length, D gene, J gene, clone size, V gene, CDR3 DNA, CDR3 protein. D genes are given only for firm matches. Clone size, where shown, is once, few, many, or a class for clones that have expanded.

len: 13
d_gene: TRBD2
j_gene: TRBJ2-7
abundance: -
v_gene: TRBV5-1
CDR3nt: TGCGCCAGCAGGACTAGCACTACCTACGAGCAGTACTTC
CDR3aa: CASRTSTTYEQYF

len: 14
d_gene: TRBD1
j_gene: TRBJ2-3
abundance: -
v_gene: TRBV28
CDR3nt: TGTGCCAGCAGTTCAGGGGGCCCTTCCGATACGCAGTATTTT
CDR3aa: CASSSGGPSDTQYF

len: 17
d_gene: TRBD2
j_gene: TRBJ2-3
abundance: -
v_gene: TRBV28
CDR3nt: TGTGCCAGCACCTTAAACAGGAGGACTAGCGGGAGTAATACGCAGTATTTT
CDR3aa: CASTLNRRTSGSNTQYF

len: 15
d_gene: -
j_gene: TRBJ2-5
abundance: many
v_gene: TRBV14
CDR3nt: TGTGCCAGCAGCCAAGATAACGCCAACCGGGAGACCCAGTACTTC
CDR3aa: CASSQDNANRETQYF

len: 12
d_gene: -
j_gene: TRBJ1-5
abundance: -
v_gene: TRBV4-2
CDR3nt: TGTGCCAGCAGCCAAGAGGGGCAGCCCCAGCATTTT
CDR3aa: CASSQEGQPQHF

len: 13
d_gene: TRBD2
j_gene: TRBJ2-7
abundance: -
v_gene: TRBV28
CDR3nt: TGTGCCAGCAGTCTAGCGGGGGGTGGGGAGCAGTACTTC
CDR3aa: CASSLAGGGEQYF

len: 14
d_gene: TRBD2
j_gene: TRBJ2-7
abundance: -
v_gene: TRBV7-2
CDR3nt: TGTGCCAGCAGCTGGAGCGGGAGCTCCTACGAGCAGTACTTC
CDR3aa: CASSWSGSSYEQYF

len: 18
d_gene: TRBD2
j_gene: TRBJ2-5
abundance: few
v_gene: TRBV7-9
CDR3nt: TGTGCCAGCAGTTCCCGGACTAGCGGGAGGGTTTTTAGAGAGACCCAGTACTTC
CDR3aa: CASSSRTSGRVFRETQYF

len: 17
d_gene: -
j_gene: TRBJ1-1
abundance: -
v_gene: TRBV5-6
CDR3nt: TGTGCCAGCAGCTTGGGTTTGAGGGAACTGCAGAACACTGAAGCTTTCTTT
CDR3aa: CASSLGLRELQNTEAFF

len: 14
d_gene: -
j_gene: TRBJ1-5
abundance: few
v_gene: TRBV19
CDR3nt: TGTGCCAGTAGGGGACGGACAAGCAATCAGCCCCAGCATTTT
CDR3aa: CASRGRTSNQPQHF

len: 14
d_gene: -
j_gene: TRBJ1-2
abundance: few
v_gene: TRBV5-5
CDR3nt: TGTGCCAGCAGCTTGGAAGGGGCTCCGAGAGGCTACACCTTC
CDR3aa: CASSLEGAPRGYTF

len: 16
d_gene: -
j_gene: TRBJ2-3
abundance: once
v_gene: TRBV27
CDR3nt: TGTGCCAGCAGTTTTAGGCCCTGGCGGCGCACAGATACGCAGTATTTT
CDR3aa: CASSFRPWRRTDTQYF

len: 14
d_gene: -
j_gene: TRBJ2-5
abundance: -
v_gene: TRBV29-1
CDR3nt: TGCAGCGTTGAAGATACGGGCTACCAAGAGACCCAGTACTTC
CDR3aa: CSVEDTGYQETQYF

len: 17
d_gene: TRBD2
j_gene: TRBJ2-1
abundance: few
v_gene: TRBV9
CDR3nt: TGTGCCAGCAGCTTACTCCCGGAGCGGGGTGGCGTCAATGAGCAGTTCTTC
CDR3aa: CASSLLPERGGVNEQFF

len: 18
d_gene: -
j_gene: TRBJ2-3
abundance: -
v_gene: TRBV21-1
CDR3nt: TGTGCCAGCAGCAAAGGGACTAGCGGGAGTAGGGGCACAGATACGCAGTATTTT
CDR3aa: CASSKGTSGSRGTDTQYF

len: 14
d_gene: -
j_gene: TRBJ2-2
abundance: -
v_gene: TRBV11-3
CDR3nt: TGTGCCAGCAGCCCGGACGGTTACACCGGGGAGCTGTTTTTT
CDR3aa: CASSPDGYTGELFF

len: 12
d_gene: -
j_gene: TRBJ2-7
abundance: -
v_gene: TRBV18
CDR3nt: TGTGCCAGCTCACCTTTGGGAAACGAGCAGTACTTC
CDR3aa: CASSPLGNEQYF

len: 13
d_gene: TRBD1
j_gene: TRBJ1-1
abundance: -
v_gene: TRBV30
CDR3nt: TGTGCCTCTCGACCGGACAGGGACACTGAAGCTTTCTTT
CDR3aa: CASRPDRDTEAFF

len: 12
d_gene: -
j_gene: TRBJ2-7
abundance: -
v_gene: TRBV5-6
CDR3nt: TGTGCCAGCAGCTTGAGCTCCTACGAGCAGTACTTC
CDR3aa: CASSLSSYEQYF

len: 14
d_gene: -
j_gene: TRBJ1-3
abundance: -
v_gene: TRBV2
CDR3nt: TGTGCCAGTCAAGTCAGGGGTTCTGGAAACACCATATATTTT
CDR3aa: CASQVRGSGNTIYF

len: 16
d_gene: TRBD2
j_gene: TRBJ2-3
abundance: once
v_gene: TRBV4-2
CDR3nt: TGTGCCAGCAGCCACGACGGCGGGAGTGGGACAGATACGCAGTATTTT
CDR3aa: CASSHDGGSGTDTQYF

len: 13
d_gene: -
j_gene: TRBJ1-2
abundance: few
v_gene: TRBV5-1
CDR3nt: TGCGCCAGCAGCTACGACAGCCACTATGGCTACACCTTC
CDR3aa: CASSYDSHYGYTF

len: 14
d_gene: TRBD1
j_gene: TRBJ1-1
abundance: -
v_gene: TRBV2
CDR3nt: TGTGCCAGCAGGGGGACAGGGGGCGTCACTGAAGCTTTCTTT
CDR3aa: CASRGTGGVTEAFF

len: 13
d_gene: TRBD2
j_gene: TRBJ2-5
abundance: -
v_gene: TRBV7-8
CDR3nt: TGTGCCAGCAGCCCGGGGACTAGCGAGACCCAGTACTTC
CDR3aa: CASSPGTSETQYF

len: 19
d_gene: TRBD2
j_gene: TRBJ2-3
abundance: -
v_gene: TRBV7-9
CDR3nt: TGTGCCAGCAGCTCATCATCCGGGGTAGCGGGAGGCACCCGGGAAGAGCAGTATTTT
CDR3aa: CASSSSSGVAGGTREEQYF

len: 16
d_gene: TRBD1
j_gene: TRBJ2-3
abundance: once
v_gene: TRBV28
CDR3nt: TGTGCCAGCAGTCCCCTTCGGACAGGAGACCGGAGTACGCAGTATTTT
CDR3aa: CASSPLRTGDRSTQYF

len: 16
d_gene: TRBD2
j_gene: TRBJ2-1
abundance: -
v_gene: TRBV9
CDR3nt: TGTGCCAGCAGCGTAGGTAGTAGCGGGAGGGCGGATGAGCAGTTCTTC
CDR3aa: CASSVGSSGRADEQFF

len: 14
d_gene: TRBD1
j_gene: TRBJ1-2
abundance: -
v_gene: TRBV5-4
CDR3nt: TGTGCCAGCAGCTTGCTCGGGACAGGGGGAGGCTACACCTTC
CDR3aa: CASSLLGTGGGYTF

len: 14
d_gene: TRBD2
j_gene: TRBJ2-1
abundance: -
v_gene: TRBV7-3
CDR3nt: TGTGCCAGCAGCTTAGCGGGAGGGCCGAGTGAGCAGTTCTTC
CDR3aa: CASSLAGGPSEQFF

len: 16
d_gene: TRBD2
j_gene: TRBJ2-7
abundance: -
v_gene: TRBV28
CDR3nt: TGTGCCAGCAGTCCCTGGGGACTAGCGGGATCCTACGAGCAGTACTTC
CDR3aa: CASSPWGLAGSYEQYF

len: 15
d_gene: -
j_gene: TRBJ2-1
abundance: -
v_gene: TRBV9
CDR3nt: TGTGCCAGCAGCGCCGCGGGTTCGGCTCGGAATGAGCAGTTCTTC
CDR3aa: CASSAAGSARNEQFF

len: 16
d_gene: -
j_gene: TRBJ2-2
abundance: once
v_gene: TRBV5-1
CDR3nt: TGCGCCAGCAGCCCGGTGGGGGACATGCACACCGGGGAGCTGTTTTTT
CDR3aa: CASSPVGDMHTGELFF

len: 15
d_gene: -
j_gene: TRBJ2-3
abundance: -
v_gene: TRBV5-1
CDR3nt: TGCGCCAGCAGCTTGAGGCCAGGTAGCACAGATACGCAGTATTTT
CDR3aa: CASSLRPGSTDTQYF

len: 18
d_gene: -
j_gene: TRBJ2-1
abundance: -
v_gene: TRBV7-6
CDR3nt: TGTGCCAGCAGCTTAGGTGGGGCGGGACAACGGGCCTACAATGAGCAGTTCTTC
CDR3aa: CASSLGGAGQRAYNEQFF

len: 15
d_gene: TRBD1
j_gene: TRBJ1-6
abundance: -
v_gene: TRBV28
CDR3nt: TGTGCCAGCAGTTTAGGCGGGGACAGAAATTCACCCCTCCACTTT
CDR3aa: CASSLGGDRNSPLHF

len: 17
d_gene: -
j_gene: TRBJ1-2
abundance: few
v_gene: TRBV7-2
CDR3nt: TGTGCCAGCAGCTTAGCGTTTGGGGGTCGGGCTGACTATGGCTACACCTTC
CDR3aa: CASSLAFGGRADYGYTF

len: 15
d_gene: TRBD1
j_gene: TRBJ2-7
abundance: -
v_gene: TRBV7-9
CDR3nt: TGTGCCAGCAGCTTTAATGTCAGGGGGCTTGACGAGCAGTACTTC
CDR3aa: CASSFNVRGLDEQYF

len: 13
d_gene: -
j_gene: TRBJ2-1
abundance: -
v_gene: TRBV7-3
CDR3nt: TGTGCCAGCAGCTTAGGGGCGTTGGACCGGCAGTTCTTC
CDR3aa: CASSLGALDRQFF

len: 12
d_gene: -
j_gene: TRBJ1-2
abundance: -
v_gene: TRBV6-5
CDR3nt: TGTGCCAGCACAGGTCCCCACTGGGGCTACACCTTC
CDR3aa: CASTGPHWGYTF

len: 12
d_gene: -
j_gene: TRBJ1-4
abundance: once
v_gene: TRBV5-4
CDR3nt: TGTGCCAGCAGCCCGGTGGGGGGCGGCCTGTTTTTT
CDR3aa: CASSPVGGGLFF

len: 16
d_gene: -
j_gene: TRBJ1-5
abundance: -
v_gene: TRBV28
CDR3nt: TGTGCCAGCAGCTATAAACAGTTAGGGAGCAATCAGCCCCAGCATTTT
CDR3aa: CASSYKQLGSNQPQHF